Below are 3 T cell receptor beta chains sequenced from a single sample in a study of vaccination and CD4 T cells after COVID-19 (dated by TCRdb to 2021 to 2024). Interpreted using the paper, the treatment or condition label stands for: approximately nine-day PBMC culture with coronavirus spike peptide pools or control peptides (ViraFEST assay). These receptors' antigens are unknown. To prepare the library, PCR was applied. TCRdb shows the sequencer as Illumina iSeq 100. TCR sequencing of DNA from cultured CD4+ T cells used the Oncomine TCR Beta short-read assay at the Johns Hopkins FTIC core. TCRdb passed the public sequencing reads through fastp at Q25 and MiXCR, retaining productive beta sequences. Rows are unified per CDR3 protein, each entry keeping the most common DNA and genes. The sample table shows over 10,000 distinct CDR3 sequences, and roughly 29% are seen once. The ten largest clonotypes hold 25% to 30% of the sample.

Sequenced material: CD4+ T cells from blood, cultured in vitro, taken before SARS-CoV-2 vaccination. Source of these receptors: a human donor who received a COVID-19 vaccine.

CDR3 nucleotides: TGTGCCAGCAGTTACTCCAGGGACACAGTCAACTATGGCTACACCTTC. As protein: CASSYSRDTVNYGYTF. V is TRBV6-5 and J is TRBJ1-2, with a tentative D call TRBD1 (6 bases). The V and J ends lost 0 bases and 2 bases respectively, with 13 bases between them. CDR1 is MNHEY, CDR2 SVGAGI, per germline. The CDR3 length is 16 residues.

This clonotype has more than one count but fewer than ten. At one end the junction does not follow the germline gene, possibly because of a read error. The chain is built from TRBV7-8 and TRBJ1-6; D might be TRBD1 (6 bases). CDR1 is SGHVS and CDR2 is FQNEAQ in the germline V gene. The CDR3 sequence is 15 residues long. Here the CDR3 DNA reads TGTGCCAGCGGCTTAGGGGGGAGTCGGGGTTCACCCCTCCACTTT. The encoded protein is CASGLGGSRGSPLHF.

This clonotype occurred a few times. The chain combines TRBV19 with TRBJ1-5; TRBD1 matches 7 bases. This CDR3 comprises 16 residues. The trim removed 3 bases at V and 6 bases at J, leaving 11 bases unmatched. Germline assignment: CDR1 LNHDA and CDR2 SQIVND (reference sequence). Here the CDR3 DNA reads TGTGCCAGTAGTATCGAGGGCAGGGGGTTCGGTCAGCCCCAGCATTTT. As protein: CASSIEGRGFGQPQHF.